This T cell receptor (beta chain) was observed in a study of T cell responses to AZD1222 COVID-19 vaccine. The overall study: Pooling of second doses given at about 4 or about 12 weeks was done. Whole-study findings and limits: Baseline serostatus was positive in only six AZD1222 recipients. There were mostly white British donors and more females than males, and clonal diversity was possibly underestimated.

Comments on this clone: What it binds is unknown.

V lost 3 bases to trimming and J lost 4 bases; unmatched junction nucleotides: 5. The length of the CDR3 is 16 residues. CDR1 is KGHSH, CDR2 LQKENI, per germline. TCRdb's table, derived via immunoSEQ multiplex PCR, lists solely in-frame clones and lacks some. The data show around 100,000 clones, roughly 91% seen once. Sequencing was performed on peripheral blood, taken on day 0 of AZD1222 vaccination. The sequence came from an adult in good health. The genes are TRBV18 and TRBJ2-2; 10 nucleotides match TRBD2. The CDR3 is CASSPRAGGLTGELFF. In DNA form, the CDR3 reads TGTGCCAGCTCACCCAGAGCGGGGGGGCTCACCGGGGAGCTGTTTTTT.